These T cell receptor beta chains were read from a single sample in a study of radiotherapy plus CTLA-4 blockade in lung cancer. Using immunoSEQ multiplex PCR, the repertoire was profiled, and TCRdb retains in-frame clones only, with some absent. The sample lists approximately 73,000 clones; around nine tenths were seen once. The material sequenced was peripheral blood, taken from a patient treated with radiotherapy plus ipilimumab. These TCRs come from a human donor with non-small cell lung cancer that progressed on radiotherapy plus ipilimumab. Both conserved end residues are part of each CDR3. The D gene is left open where the match is weak. Not all rows give a size; the values are once, few, many and, for expanded clones, a class.

V	D	size	J	CDR3	DNA
TRBV27	NA	NA	TRBJ2-4	CASSWDSKNIQYF	TGTGCCAGCAGTTGGGACTCCAAAAACATTCAGTACTTC
TRBV6-1	TRBD1	NA	TRBJ1-5	CASSVDRDRGYQPQHF	TGTGCCAGCAGTGTAGACCGGGACAGGGGATATCAGCCCCAGCATTTT
TRBV4-1	TRBD2	NA	TRBJ2-5	CASSQDPGGETQYF	TGCGCCAGCAGCCAAGATCCGGGGGGGGAGACCCAGTACTTC
TRBV5-4	NA	NA	TRBJ1-1	CASSLGMGELNTEAFF	TGTGCCAGCAGCTTGGGTATGGGAGAGCTGAACACTGAAGCTTTCTTT
TRBV7-6	NA	NA	TRBJ2-3	CASSSEGNPVDTQYF	TGTGCCAGCAGCTCCGAGGGGAACCCGGTGGATACGCAGTATTTT
TRBV7-3	TRBD2	NA	TRBJ2-1	CASSPRTSGSSHEQFF	TGTGCCAGCAGCCCCCGGACTAGCGGGAGTTCCCATGAGCAGTTCTTC
TRBV7-9	NA	once	TRBJ2-7	CASSLAWTSYEQYF	TGTGCCAGCAGCTTAGCCTGGACTTCCTACGAGCAGTACTTC
TRBV19	NA	NA	TRBJ1-2	CASNEPDYGYTF	TGTGCCAGTAATGAGCCAGACTATGGCTACACCTTC
TRBV5-1	TRBD1	NA	TRBJ1-4	CASSPGQGAHEKLFF	TGCGCCAGCAGCCCTGGACAGGGGGCTCATGAAAAACTGTTTTTT
TRBV7-3	NA	NA	TRBJ2-1	CASSRRGGEQFF	TGTGCCAGCAGCCGAAGAGGAGGGGAGCAGTTCTTC
TRBV28	TRBD1	NA	TRBJ1-1	CASTRDRLNTEAFF	TGTGCCAGCACCAGGGACAGGTTGAACACTGAAGCTTTCTTT
TRBV30	NA	NA	TRBJ2-3	CAWSVWGTDTQYF	TGTGCCTGGAGTGTATGGGGCACAGATACGCAGTATTTT
TRBV2	NA	NA	TRBJ2-5	CASSASLQRQETQYF	TGTGCCAGCAGTGCGTCGTTACAGAGGCAAGAGACCCAGTACTTC
TRBV6-1	NA	NA	TRBJ1-5	CASSERDSNRPQHF	TGTGCCAGCAGTGAAAGGGATAGCAATCGGCCCCAGCATTTT
TRBV29-1	TRBD1	NA	TRBJ2-7	CSVTRTGGNEQYF	TGCAGCGTGACCCGGACAGGGGGCAACGAGCAGTACTTC
TRBV5-5	NA	NA	TRBJ2-7	CASSLGDTLSYEQYF	TGTGCCAGCAGCTTAGGAGATACCCTATCCTACGAGCAGTACTTC
TRBV7-8	NA	once	TRBJ1-1	CASSLLLTSSHEAFF	TGTGCCAGCAGCTTACTCCTGACATCTTCCCATGAAGCTTTCTTT
TRBV6-5	NA	NA	TRBJ2-3	CASSYGHNTQYF	TGTGCCAGCAGTTATGGACACAATACGCAGTATTTT
TRBV5-1	TRBD2	NA	TRBJ2-3	CASSSQPAGVSTDTQYF	TGCGCCAGCAGCTCCCAACCAGCGGGGGTTAGCACAGATACGCAGTATTTT
TRBV20-1	TRBD1	NA	TRBJ1-2	CSVGTGSGYTF	TGCAGTGTCGGGACAGGGTCAGGCTACACCTTC
TRBV19	TRBD2	NA	TRBJ2-7	CASSTTIAGEIYEQYF	TGTGCCAGTAGTACAACTATAGCGGGAGAAATCTACGAGCAGTACTTC
TRBV18	NA	NA	TRBJ2-3	CASSPGGGRTDTQYF	TGTGCCAGCTCACCTGGCGGGGGCCGCACAGATACGCAGTATTTT
TRBV30	TRBD2	NA	TRBJ2-7	CAWSSVGLAGGVEQYF	TGTGCCTGGAGTAGTGTGGGACTAGCGGGAGGGGTCGAGCAGTACTTC
TRBV5-4	NA	NA	TRBJ2-5	CASSLGGEETQYF	TGTGCCAGCAGCTTAGGGGGGGAAGAGACCCAGTACTTC
TRBV13	NA	NA	TRBJ1-4	CASTTSLGRDEKLFF	TGTGCCAGCACCACTTCGTTAGGGCGGGATGAAAAACTGTTTTTT
TRBV30	NA	NA	TRBJ1-2	CAWSYLGQLLFYGYTF	TGTGCCTGGAGTTACCTCGGACAGTTACTATTTTATGGCTACACCTTC
TRBV27	NA	NA	TRBJ1-6	CASSLGSGRGYNSPLHF	TGTGCCAGCAGTTTGGGCTCAGGACGGGGGTATAATTCACCCCTCCACTTT